These T cell receptor beta chains were read from a single sample in a study of human T cells and chemical hapten exposure. TCRdb itself ran the RACE reads through MiXCR, one entry per CDR3 protein. The sample holds 50,000 to 60,000 distinct CDR3 sequences, around 12% seen once. This specimen was whole blood, taken in connection with sensitization to the hapten diphenylcyclopropenone (DPC). These receptors all stem from a man younger than 45 with alopecia areata. Some clones in this sample may be carry-over from other donors' samples. CDR3s include the opening cysteine and the closing phenylalanine or tryptophan. Fields, in order: V gene, D gene, J gene, CDR3 protein. D genes are given only for firm matches.

v_call: TRBV11-3; d_call: TRBD2; j_call: TRBJ2-2; cdr3_aa: CASSSLRLAGQNTGELFF
v_call: TRBV6-5; d_call: .; j_call: TRBJ2-3; cdr3_aa: CASSYNQPTDTQYF
v_call: TRBV7-9; d_call: .; j_call: TRBJ2-5; cdr3_aa: CASSLSGVQETQYF
v_call: TRBV20-1; d_call: TRBD1; j_call: TRBJ1-2; cdr3_aa: CSARGYGQDNYGYTF
v_call: TRBV12-3/TRBV12-4; d_call: .; j_call: TRBJ2-6; cdr3_aa: CASSPGPGANVLTF
v_call: TRBV7-6; d_call: .; j_call: TRBJ2-3; cdr3_aa: CASSSSRHYSTDTQYF
v_call: TRBV20-1; d_call: TRBD2; j_call: TRBJ2-5; cdr3_aa: CSARTSGGRGAQYF
v_call: TRBV2; d_call: .; j_call: TRBJ1-1; cdr3_aa: CASSEDPGNTEAFF
v_call: TRBV7-3; d_call: .; j_call: TRBJ1-1; cdr3_aa: CASSPPRVEAFF
v_call: TRBV21-1; d_call: .; j_call: TRBJ1-2; cdr3_aa: CASSPRQGEGYTF
v_call: TRBV28; d_call: .; j_call: TRBJ2-3; cdr3_aa: CASSPQPTDTQYF
v_call: TRBV20-1; d_call: TRBD2; j_call: TRBJ2-3; cdr3_aa: CSPSFERGAPDTQYF
v_call: TRBV2; d_call: .; j_call: TRBJ2-1; cdr3_aa: CASSGGLRGFYNEQFF
v_call: TRBV30; d_call: .; j_call: TRBJ1-3; cdr3_aa: CAWSVGISGNTIYF
v_call: TRBV3-1; d_call: .; j_call: TRBJ2-5; cdr3_aa: CASSQVAAETQYF
v_call: TRBV18; d_call: TRBD1; j_call: TRBJ1-4; cdr3_aa: CASSQTGEGEKLFF
v_call: TRBV21-1; d_call: .; j_call: TRBJ1-2; cdr3_aa: CASSKATERTGAYGYTF
v_call: TRBV24-1; d_call: .; j_call: TRBJ1-1; cdr3_aa: CATSDPKGRRGF
v_call: TRBV29-1; d_call: .; j_call: TRBJ2-5; cdr3_aa: CSVRQGIQETQYF
v_call: TRBV20-1; d_call: .; j_call: TRBJ2-7; cdr3_aa: CSARGSEQYF
v_call: TRBV20-1; d_call: .; j_call: TRBJ1-5; cdr3_aa: CSAREHLGQPQHF
v_call: TRBV29-1; d_call: TRBD2; j_call: TRBJ2-5; cdr3_aa: CSVAPLAGDQETQYF
v_call: TRBV12-3/TRBV12-4; d_call: .; j_call: TRBJ1-3; cdr3_aa: CASSQTGSSGNTIYF
v_call: TRBV6-5; d_call: .; j_call: TRBJ1-1; cdr3_aa: CASRARAGLTEAFF
v_call: TRBV5-1; d_call: .; j_call: TRBJ1-2; cdr3_aa: CASSFESQRSGGYTF
v_call: TRBV9; d_call: TRBD2; j_call: TRBJ2-7; cdr3_aa: CASSPYGTRAYEQYF
v_call: TRBV6-2/TRBV6-3; d_call: .; j_call: TRBJ2-5; cdr3_aa: CASSKREETQYF
v_call: TRBV6-5; d_call: .; j_call: TRBJ2-7; cdr3_aa: CASSSITGQGEQYF
v_call: TRBV29-1; d_call: TRBD1; j_call: TRBJ2-3; cdr3_aa: CSVGTGHTDTQYF
v_call: TRBV25-1; d_call: .; j_call: TRBJ1-2; cdr3_aa: CASSVGGHYGYTF
v_call: TRBV7-2; d_call: .; j_call: TRBJ2-7; cdr3_aa: CASSLDPSSYEQYF
v_call: TRBV7-2; d_call: .; j_call: TRBJ2-2; cdr3_aa: CASNPTGSSFTGELFF
v_call: TRBV9; d_call: .; j_call: TRBJ2-6; cdr3_aa: CASSVGRSGANVLTF
v_call: TRBV18; d_call: TRBD1; j_call: TRBJ1-2; cdr3_aa: CASSLPGQGNYGYTF
v_call: TRBV18; d_call: .; j_call: TRBJ1-1; cdr3_aa: CASSPPRSGSMNTEAFF
v_call: TRBV13; d_call: .; j_call: TRBJ1-1; cdr3_aa: CASSPLGTAGNTEAFF
v_call: TRBV6-5; d_call: TRBD1; j_call: TRBJ1-1; cdr3_aa: CASSLYPPGQGVYTEAFF
v_call: TRBV12-3/TRBV12-4; d_call: .; j_call: TRBJ2-2; cdr3_aa: CASRGPTGQTGELFF
v_call: TRBV5-4; d_call: .; j_call: TRBJ2-1; cdr3_aa: CASSLSPSYNEQFF
v_call: TRBV9; d_call: TRBD1; j_call: TRBJ1-2; cdr3_aa: CASSVGTGNYGYTF
v_call: TRBV6-6; d_call: TRBD1; j_call: TRBJ2-1; cdr3_aa: CASSPARTGNEQFF
v_call: TRBV21-1; d_call: .; j_call: TRBJ1-5; cdr3_aa: CASSKAQRQGSQRNQPQHF
v_call: TRBV5-1; d_call: .; j_call: TRBJ2-3; cdr3_aa: CASSLAQGPADTQYF
v_call: TRBV20-1; d_call: TRBD1; j_call: TRBJ1-5; cdr3_aa: CSAPDRAGNQPQHF
v_call: TRBV18; d_call: .; j_call: TRBJ1-1; cdr3_aa: CASSPGVRNTEAFF
v_call: TRBV7-8; d_call: .; j_call: TRBJ1-1; cdr3_aa: CASSLAMRGLEAFF
v_call: TRBV11-2; d_call: .; j_call: TRBJ1-3; cdr3_aa: CASSLEGTSGNTIYF
v_call: TRBV27; d_call: TRBD1; j_call: TRBJ2-5; cdr3_aa: CASSLVRGLEETQYF
v_call: TRBV18; d_call: TRBD1; j_call: TRBJ2-7; cdr3_aa: CASSPGQGAPGGSYEQYF
v_call: TRBV6-1; d_call: TRBD2; j_call: TRBJ2-3; cdr3_aa: CASSEARGGATDTQYF
v_call: TRBV20-1; d_call: TRBD2; j_call: TRBJ2-5; cdr3_aa: CSARERGGRETQYF
v_call: TRBV20-1; d_call: TRBD1; j_call: TRBJ1-5; cdr3_aa: CSAKVTGADGPQHF
v_call: TRBV6-5; d_call: .; j_call: TRBJ2-7; cdr3_aa: CASSFTGEAPGYEQYF
v_call: TRBV9; d_call: .; j_call: TRBJ1-3; cdr3_aa: CASSVADRNTIYF
v_call: TRBV5-1; d_call: .; j_call: TRBJ2-3; cdr3_aa: CASSLGPQGSGAITQYF
v_call: TRBV28; d_call: TRBD1; j_call: TRBJ2-3; cdr3_aa: CASFSSGTGTDTQYF
v_call: TRBV24-1; d_call: .; j_call: TRBJ2-1; cdr3_aa: CATSAGGTTVDNEQFF
v_call: TRBV4-3; d_call: TRBD1; j_call: TRBJ1-4; cdr3_aa: CASSQEPTGTGVEKLFF
v_call: TRBV7-3; d_call: TRBD1; j_call: TRBJ2-5; cdr3_aa: CASSRDRAETQYF